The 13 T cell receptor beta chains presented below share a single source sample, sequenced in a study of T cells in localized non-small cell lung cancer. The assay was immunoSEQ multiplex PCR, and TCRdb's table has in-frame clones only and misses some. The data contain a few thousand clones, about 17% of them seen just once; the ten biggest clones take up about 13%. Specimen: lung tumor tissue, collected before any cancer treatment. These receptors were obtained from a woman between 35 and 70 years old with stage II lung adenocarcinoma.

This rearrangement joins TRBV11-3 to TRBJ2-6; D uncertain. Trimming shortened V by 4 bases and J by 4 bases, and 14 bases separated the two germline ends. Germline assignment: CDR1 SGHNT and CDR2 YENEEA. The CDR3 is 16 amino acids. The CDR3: CASSSSVMRGANVLTF. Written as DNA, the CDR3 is TGTGCCAGCAGCTCGTCGGTGATGCGAGGGGCCAACGTCCTGACTTTC.

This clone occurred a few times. CDR3: CASSQEPGQANSPLHF. The CDR3 nucleotides are TGTGCCAGCAGCCAGGAGCCGGGACAGGCGAATTCACCCCTCCACTTT. J is TRBJ1-6 and V is TRBV11-3, with 8 bases identical to TRBD1. The CDR3 runs to 16 residues. The V and J ends lost 5 bases and 7 bases, in that order; junction bases with no gene match: 10. Per germline, CDR1 SGHNT and CDR2 YENEEA.

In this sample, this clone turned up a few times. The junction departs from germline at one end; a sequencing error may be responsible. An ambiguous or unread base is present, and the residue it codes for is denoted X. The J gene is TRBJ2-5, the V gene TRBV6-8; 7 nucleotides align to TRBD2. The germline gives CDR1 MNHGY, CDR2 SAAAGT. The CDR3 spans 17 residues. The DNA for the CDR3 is TGTGCCATCAGTCCGGGGCGGGGCGGGGGKGCACAAGAGACCCAGTACTTC. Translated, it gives CAISPGRGGXAQETQYF. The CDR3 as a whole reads CAISPGRGGGAQETQYF.

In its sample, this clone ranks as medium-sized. This CDR3 reads CASSHTRTPGNQPQHF. The DNA of the CDR3 is TGTGCCAGCAGCCACACCCGGACTCCCGGCAATCAGCCCCAGCATTTT. V is TRBV11-3 and J is TRBJ1-5; no firm D call. Germline V gene data show CDR1 as SGHNT and CDR2 as YENEEA. The CDR3 loop spans 16 amino acids. Trimming shortened V by 5 bases and J by 2 bases, and 16 bases separated the two germline ends.

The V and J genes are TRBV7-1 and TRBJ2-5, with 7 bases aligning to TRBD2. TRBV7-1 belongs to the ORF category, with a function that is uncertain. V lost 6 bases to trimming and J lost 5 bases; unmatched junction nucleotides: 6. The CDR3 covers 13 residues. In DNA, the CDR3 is TGTGCCAGCAGTCTAGCGGAGGGTGAGACCCAGTACTTC. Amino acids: CASSLAEGETQYF.

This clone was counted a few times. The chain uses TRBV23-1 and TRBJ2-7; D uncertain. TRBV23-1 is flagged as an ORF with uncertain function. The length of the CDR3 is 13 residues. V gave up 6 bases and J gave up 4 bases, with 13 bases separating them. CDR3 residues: CASSLGPNYEQYF. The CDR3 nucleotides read TGCGCCAGCAGCTTGGGCCCCAATTACGAGCAGTACTTC.

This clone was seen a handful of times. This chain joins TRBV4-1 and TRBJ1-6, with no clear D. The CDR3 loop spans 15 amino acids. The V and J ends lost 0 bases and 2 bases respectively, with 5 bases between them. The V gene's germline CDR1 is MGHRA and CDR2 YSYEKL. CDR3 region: CASSQEGTYNSPLHF. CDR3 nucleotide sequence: TGCGCCAGCAGCCAAGAGGGGACCTATAATTCACCCCTCCACTTT.

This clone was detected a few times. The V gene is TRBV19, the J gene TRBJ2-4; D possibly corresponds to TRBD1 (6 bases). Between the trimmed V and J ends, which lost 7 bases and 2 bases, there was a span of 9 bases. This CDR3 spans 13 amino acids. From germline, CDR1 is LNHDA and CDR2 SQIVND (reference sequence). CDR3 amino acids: CASMQGTKNIQYF. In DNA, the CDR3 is TGTGCCAGTATGCAGGGGACCAAAAACATTCAGTACTTC.

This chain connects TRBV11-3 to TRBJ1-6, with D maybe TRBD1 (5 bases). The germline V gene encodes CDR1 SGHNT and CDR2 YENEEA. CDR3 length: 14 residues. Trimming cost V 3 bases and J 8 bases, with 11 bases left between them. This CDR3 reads CASSFDSLYSPLHF. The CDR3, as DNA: TGTGCCAGCAGCTTCGACAGTCTCTATTCACCCCTCCACTTT. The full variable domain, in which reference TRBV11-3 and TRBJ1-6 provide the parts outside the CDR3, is EAGVVQSPRYKIIEKKQPVAFWCNPISGHNTLYWYLQNLGQGPELLIRYENEEAVDDSQLPKDRFSAERLKGVDSTLKIQPAELGDSAVYLCASSFDSLYSPLHFGNGTRLTVT.

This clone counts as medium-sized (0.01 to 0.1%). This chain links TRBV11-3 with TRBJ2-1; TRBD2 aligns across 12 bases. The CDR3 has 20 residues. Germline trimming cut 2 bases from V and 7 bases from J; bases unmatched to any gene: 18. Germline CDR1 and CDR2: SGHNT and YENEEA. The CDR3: CASSLRLAASGGAVGNEQFF. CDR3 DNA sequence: TGTGCCAGCAGCTTAAGGCTAGCGGCTAGCGGGGGGGCAGTAGGGAATGAGCAGTTCTTC.

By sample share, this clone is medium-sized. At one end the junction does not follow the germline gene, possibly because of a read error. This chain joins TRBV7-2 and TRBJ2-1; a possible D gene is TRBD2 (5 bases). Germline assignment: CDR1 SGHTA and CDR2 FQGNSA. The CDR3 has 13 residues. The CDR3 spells CASSLARYNEQFF. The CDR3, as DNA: TGTGCTAGCAGCTTAGCGCGATACAATGAGCAGTTCTTC.

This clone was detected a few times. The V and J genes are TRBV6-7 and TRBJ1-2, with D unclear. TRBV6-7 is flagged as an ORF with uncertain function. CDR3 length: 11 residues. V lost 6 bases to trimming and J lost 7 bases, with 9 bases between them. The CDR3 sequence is CASRRELGYTF. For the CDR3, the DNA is TGTGCCAGCAGAAGGGAGCTTGGCTACACCTTC.

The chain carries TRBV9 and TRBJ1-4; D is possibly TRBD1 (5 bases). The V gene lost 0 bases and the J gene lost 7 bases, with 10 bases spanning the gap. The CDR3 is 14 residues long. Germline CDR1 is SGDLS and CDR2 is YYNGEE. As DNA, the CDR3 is TGTGCCAGCAGCGTAGGCAGGGCATCTGAAAAACTGTTTTTT. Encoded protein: CASSVGRASEKLFF.